The clone carrying this T cell receptor beta chain was counted between two and nine times. This record comes from a study of T cells after yellow fever vaccination. On the study more broadly: Each low-cell-number fraction was prepared by means of SMART-Seq v4 Ultra Low Input.

One entry per CDR3 protein results from TCRdb running MiXCR on the 5' RACE reads. The sample lists about 320,000 distinct CDR3 sequences; 3.5% to 4.5% were seen once. The CDR3 totals 14 residues. The V gene's germline CDR1 is MNHEY and CDR2 SVGAGI. Trimming shortened V by 5 bases and J by 4 bases, and 15 bases separated the two germline ends. V gene TRBV6-5 combines with J gene TRBJ2-7, with a possible D match to TRBD1 (5 bases). This material consisted of PBMCs, taken 15 days after the yellow fever booster vaccination. The clonotype was recovered from a man aged 18 to 29 who received the YFV17D yellow fever vaccine. CDR3 coding DNA: TGTGCCAGCAGTACCCGACAGCGACTGTACGAGCAGTACTTC. It yields the protein CASSTRQRLYEQYF.